This passage covers 30 T cell receptor beta chains from one sample sequenced in a study of graft-versus-host responses after intestinal transplantation. Only in-frame clones appear in the TCRdb table, and some are missing; sequencing was by immunoSEQ multiplex PCR. This repertoire shows tens of thousands of clones, roughly nine tenths found once; its top ten account for less than 6%. Here the sequenced sample was PBMCs, taken roughly 680 days after intestinal transplant. The receptors here all came from a human patient who received an intestinal transplant, so some T cells may come from the graft donor.

The gene calls are TRBV7-9 and TRBJ2-2; tentative D call: TRBD1 (6 bases). The CDR3 covers 17 residues. The V end lost 11 bases, the J end lost 6 bases, and 28 bases lay between the germline ends. CDR1 SEHNR and CDR2 FQNEAQ come from the germline V gene (reference sequence). The DNA for the CDR3 is TGTGCCGGTCATGAGGGCAGGGCCTTACCAGGGGCCGGGGAGCTGTTTTTT. It is translated as CAGHEGRALPGAGELFF.

This chain uses TRBV11-3 with TRBJ2-1, with 12 positions matching TRBD2. CDR1 SGHNT and CDR2 YENEEA come from the germline V gene. The CDR3 has 16 residues. Trimming removed 5 bases from V and 6 bases from J; junction bases left unmatched: 8. CDR3 DNA: TGTGCCAGCAGCGGAACTAGCGGGGGGTTGGGCAATGAGCAGTTCTTC. It translates to CASSGTSGGLGNEQFF.

V is TRBV4-1 and J is TRBJ1-5, with 10 bases aligning to TRBD1. This CDR3 region has 13 residues. V lost 5 bases to trimming and J lost 6 bases; unmatched junction nucleotides: 1. Germline V gene data show CDR1 as MGHRA and CDR2 as YSYEKL. CDR3 residues: CASSWTGGQPQHF. CDR3 bases: TGCGCCAGCAGCTGGACAGGGGGTCAGCCCCAGCATTTT.

J is TRBJ2-3 and V is TRBV11-2; possibly TRBD1 for D (5 bases). Per the germline V gene, CDR1 is SGHAT and CDR2 is FQNNGV. This CDR3 region has 16 residues. The V end lost 1 base, the J end lost 4 bases, and 15 bases lay between the germline ends. CDR3 bases: TGTGCCAGCAGCTTAGCTGGTGGGGCGGAGTCAGATACGCAGTATTTT. This translates into CASSLAGGAESDTQYF.

This chain uses TRBV19 with TRBJ1-5; TRBD1 matches 9 bases. V lost 4 bases and J lost 1; bases outside the gene matches: 2. The germline gives CDR1 LNHDA, CDR2 SQIVND (reference sequence). This CDR3 region has 15 residues. In DNA, the CDR3 is TGTGCCAGTAGTAACAGGGGGCCGAGCAATCAGCCCCAGCATTTT. Translation: CASSNRGPSNQPQHF. Full variable domain (remainder filled in from reference TRBV19 and TRBJ1-5): DGGITQSPKYLFRKEGQNVTLSCEQNLNHDAMYWYRQDPGQGLRLIYYSQIVNDFQKGDIAEGYSVSREKKESFPLTVTSAQKNPTAFYLCASSNRGPSNQPQHFGDGTRLSIL.

V usage is TRBV25-1 and J usage is TRBJ1-2, with D uncertain. CDR1 and CDR2 from the germline V gene are MGHDK and SYGVNS. The CDR3 is 12 residues long. V dropped 4 bases and J dropped 4 bases, with 7 bases sitting between them. In DNA, the CDR3 is TGTGCCAGCAGTGTGGCAGCCTATGGCTACACCTTC. It is translated as CASSVAAYGYTF.

The chain combines TRBV6-5 with TRBJ2-7, with D possibly matching TRBD2 (5 bases). Trimming stripped 0 bases from V and 5 bases from J, with 11 bases between. The CDR3 loop spans 14 amino acids. Per the germline V gene, CDR1 is MNHEY and CDR2 is SVGAGI. The CDR3 region is CASSYSRGRDEQYF. CDR3 sequence (DNA): TGTGCCAGCAGTTACTCCCGGGGAAGGGACGAGCAGTACTTC.

The chain carries TRBV6-5 and TRBJ2-6; weak D call: TRBD1 (5 bases). The CDR3 is made up of 15 amino acids. V lost 5 bases, J lost 0 bases, and 8 bases lay in between. Germline V gene sequence: CDR1 MNHEY, CDR2 SVGAGI. In DNA, the CDR3 is TGTGCCAGCAGTACAGGAAACTCTGGGGCCAACGTCCTGACTTTC. Its protein is CASSTGNSGANVLTF.

CDR3 coding DNA: TGCAGTGCTAGTAGACTGCTGGAGCAGTTCTTC. Translated, it gives CSASRLLEQFF. The V call is TRBV20-1, the J call TRBJ2-1; D is unresolved. The length of the CDR3 is 11 residues. Germline CDR1 reads DFQATT; CDR2 reads SNEGSKA (reference sequence). The ends were cut back, 3 bases at V and 10 bases at J, with 10 bases in the middle.

The V and J genes are TRBV7-9 and TRBJ2-2; the D is unclear. In germline, CDR1 is SEHNR, CDR2 FQNEAQ (reference sequence). CDR3 length: 15 amino acids. Trimming removed 2 bases from V and 0 bases from J, with 7 bases in between. In DNA, the CDR3 is TGTGCCAGCAGCTTACCAGCATCGAACACCGGGGAGCTGTTTTTT. Its translation: CASSLPASNTGELFF. The whole variable domain, remainder taken from reference TRBV7-9 and TRBJ2-2, is DTGVSQNPRHKITKRGQNVTFRCDPISEHNRLYWYRQTLGQGPEFLTYFQNEAQLEKSRLLSDRFSAERPKGSFSTLEIQRTEQGDSAMYLCASSLPASNTGELFFGEGSRLTVL.

CDR3 loop: CASSLQTGGKETQYF. CDR3 coding DNA: TGTGCCAGCAGCTTACAGACAGGGGGCAAGGAGACCCAGTACTTC. The chain employs TRBV11-3 and TRBJ2-5, with 10 positions matching TRBD1. Germline V CDR1 and CDR2: SGHNT, YENEEA. V shed 2 bases and J 5 bases; nucleotides not matched to a gene: 5. The CDR3 extends over 15 amino acids.

This clone came up once. The V and J genes are TRBV15 and TRBJ2-2; D unclear. Trimming removed 5 bases from V and 1 base from J, with 17 bases in between. The CDR3 sequence is 17 residues long. CDR1 is LNHNV and CDR2 is YYDKDF in the germline V gene (reference sequence). The CDR3 coding sequence is TGTGCCACCAGCCCCCCTCGACACAGCCAGAACACCGGGGAGCTGTTTTTT. It is translated as CATSPPRHSQNTGELFF.

The V call is TRBV10-3, the J call TRBJ2-1; maybe TRBD1 (6 bases). Trimming pared 2 bases from V and 1 base from J, leaving 15 bases between. CDR1 is ENHRY and CDR2 is SYGVKD in the germline V gene. The CDR3 loop spans 17 amino acids. In nucleotides, the CDR3 is TGTGCCATCAGTGAGCCCAGCGGTAGGGGGTCCTACAATGAGCAGTTCTTC. Encoded protein: CAISEPSGRGSYNEQFF.

This chain connects TRBV7-3 to TRBJ1-4, with 7 bases matching TRBD1. The CDR3 is 14 amino acids. Germline CDR1 reads SGHTA; CDR2 reads FQGTGA. Unmatched junction bases numbered 6, after V lost 3 bases and J lost 8 bases. The CDR3 protein is CASSFDRAGEKLFF. CDR3 DNA sequence: TGTGCCAGCAGCTTTGACAGGGCAGGGGAAAAACTGTTTTTT.

This chain connects TRBV12-2 to TRBJ1-2. TRBV12-2 constitutes a pseudogene. CDR3 length: 14 amino acids. The CDR3 is CASRLGGRGYGYTF. CDR3 nucleotide sequence: TGTGCAAGTCGCTTAGGAGGGAGAGGGTATGGCTACACCTTC.

This clone has just one count. V gene TRBV18 combines with J gene TRBJ2-5; D possibly uses TRBD1 or TRBD2 (6 bases each). Germline CDR1 is KGHSH and CDR2 is LQKENI. This CDR3 is 15 amino acids long. The ends were cut back, 1 base at V and 5 bases at J, with 14 bases in the middle. The CDR3 here is CASSPRSGARETQYF. For the CDR3, the DNA is TGTGCCAGCTCACCACGTTCGGGGGCCCGGGAGACCCAGTACTTC. Combining the CDR3 with reference TRBV18 and TRBJ2-5 gives the whole variable domain NAGVMQNPRHLVRRRGQEARLRCSPMKGHSHVYWYRQLPEEGLKFMVYLQKENIIDESGMPKERFSAEFPKEGPSILRIQQVVRGDSAAYFCASSPRSGARETQYFGPGTRLLVL.

The chain combines TRBV19 with TRBJ1-2, with D possibly being TRBD1 (6 bases). V gave up 9 bases and J gave up 3 bases, with 17 bases separating them. Germline CDR1 is LNHDA and CDR2 is SQIVND (reference sequence). The CDR3 is 14 amino acids. CDR3 region: CARNSKGGDYGYTF. The CDR3 region has the DNA TGTGCCAGAAATTCGAAAGGGGGAGACTATGGCTACACCTTC.

The V and J genes are TRBV6-1 and TRBJ1-1; 9 positions agree with TRBD1. The CDR3 is made up of 14 amino acids. The V gene's germline CDR1 is MNHNS and CDR2 SASEGT. V shed 6 bases and J 4 bases; nucleotides not matched to a gene: 6. CDR3: CASSTGGYPTEAFF. The DNA for the CDR3 is TGTGCCAGCAGCACAGGGGGCTACCCCACTGAAGCTTTCTTT.

The chain couples TRBV7-2 to TRBJ2-1; D is unresolved. V lost 1 base, J lost 9 bases, and 10 bases lay in between. The CDR3 is 13 residues long. Per germline, CDR1 SGHTA and CDR2 FQGNSA. The chain's CDR3 is CASSLVGFGEQFF. The CDR3 DNA reads as TGTGCCAGCAGCTTAGTGGGATTCGGTGAGCAGTTCTTC.

The rearrangement links TRBV5-1 to TRBJ1-6, with D tentatively TRBD1 (6 bases). V gave up 4 bases and J gave up 9 bases, with 17 bases separating them. The CDR3 totals 15 residues. Germline CDR1 is SGHRS and CDR2 is YFSETQ. The CDR3 coding sequence is TGCGCCAGCAGCGGGTCCGGGACATCTCTTTCACCCCTCCACTTT. Translated: CASSGSGTSLSPLHF.

This clone was found once. This chain uses TRBV9 with TRBJ1-1, with no clear D. Trimming stripped 0 bases from V and 11 bases from J, with 11 bases between. Germline CDR1 SGDLS, CDR2 YYNGEE. The CDR3 length is 12 residues. The CDR3 bases are TGTGCCAGCAGCGTAGAGGGCGGGGAGGCTTTCTTT. This encodes CASSVEGGEAFF.

The chain links TRBV11-3 to TRBJ1-5; tentative D call: TRBD1 (6 bases). Trimming pared 1 base from V and 0 bases from J, leaving 22 bases between. This CDR3 is 20 amino acids long. Germline-derived CDR1 and CDR2 are SGHNT and YENEEA. Written as DNA, the CDR3 is TGTGCCAGCAGCTTAGTTTGGGACACCCGTAATACGGATAGCAATCAGCCCCAGCATTTT. Residues: CASSLVWDTRNTDSNQPQHF.

The chain is built from TRBV21-1 and TRBJ1-3; TRBD1 is the table's D call, not checked against the DNA. TRBV21-1 is designated a pseudogene. The CDR3 has 16 residues. The CDR3 DNA reads as TGTGCCAGCAGCATCCCAGGGGTAAACTCTGGAAACACCATATATTTT. It translates to CASSIPGVNSGNTIYF.

The chain recombines TRBV5-1 with TRBJ1-1; D remains ambiguous. Germline CDR1 reads SGHRS; CDR2 reads YFSETQ. CDR3 length: 13 residues. The ends were cut back, 3 bases at V and 0 bases at J, with 6 bases in the middle. Written as DNA, the CDR3 is TGCGCCAGCAGCTCTGAAGTGAACACTGAAGCTTTCTTT. The encoded protein is CASSSEVNTEAFF.

The chain uses TRBV11-3 and TRBJ2-5; TRBD1 or TRBD2 may be the D gene (5 bases each). Germline V gene data show CDR1 as SGHNT and CDR2 as YENEEA. This CDR3 contains 16 residues. V gave up 1 base and J gave up 5 bases, with 17 bases separating them. The CDR3, as DNA: TGTGCCAGCAGCTTAGGCACTGGGACCGGTGGGGAGACCCAGTACTTC. Translated, it gives CASSLGTGTGGETQYF. Full variable domain (outside the CDR3, taken from reference TRBV11-3 and TRBJ2-5): EAGVVQSPRYKIIEKKQPVAFWCNPISGHNTLYWYLQNLGQGPELLIRYENEEAVDDSQLPKDRFSAERLKGVDSTLKIQPAELGDSAVYLCASSLGTGTGGETQYFGPGTRLLVL.

The rearrangement joins TRBV19 to TRBJ1-4; TRBD1 might be the D (6 bases). Trimming removed 0 bases from V and 10 bases from J, with 12 bases in between. The CDR3 is 14 residues long. From germline, CDR1 is LNHDA and CDR2 SQIVND (reference sequence). The CDR3 sequence: CASSIDYREVKLFF. CDR3 sequence (DNA): TGTGCCAGTAGTATAGACTACAGGGAGGTAAAACTGTTTTTT.

The chain uses TRBV5-1 and TRBJ1-6, with D unresolved. The V end lost 5 bases, the J end lost 7 bases, and 13 bases lay between the germline ends. The germline V gene has CDR1 SGHRS and CDR2 YFSETQ. The CDR3 is 14 residues long. Here the CDR3 reads CASRETGTNSPLHF. CDR3 bases: TGCGCCAGCAGGGAGACCGGCACAAATTCACCCCTCCACTTT. Filled out from reference TRBV5-1 and TRBJ1-6, the complete variable domain reads KAGVTQTPRYLIKTRGQQVTLSCSPISGHRSVSWYQQTPGQGLQFLFEYFSETQRNKGNFPGRFSGRQFSNSRSEMNVSTLELGDSALYLCASRETGTNSPLHFGNGTRLTVT.

The chain combines TRBV4-3 with TRBJ1-5, with unresolved D. Germline V lookup: CDR1 LGHNA, CDR2 YSLEER. The CDR3 runs 15 residues. Trimming took 4 bases from V and 4 from J, leaving 14 bases between them. The CDR3, as DNA: TGCGCCAGCAGCCTCATGCGGACCGAAAATCAGCCCCAGCATTTT. Amino acid sequence: CASSLMRTENQPQHF.

This clone was recorded only once. The chain recombines TRBV11-2 with TRBJ2-1; no clear D. The germline V and J ends were trimmed by 7 bases and 4 bases, with 8 bases remaining between them. CDR1 and CDR2 (germline): SGHAT, FQNNGV. The CDR3 has 12 residues. This chain's CDR3 is CASTSVYNEQFF. CDR3 sequence (DNA): TGTGCCAGCACCTCGGTTTACAATGAGCAGTTCTTC.

V gene TRBV7-9 combines with J gene TRBJ1-2, with D uncertain. V gave up 4 bases and J gave up 0 bases, with 12 bases separating them. Germline-derived CDR1 and CDR2 are SEHNR and FQNEAQ (reference sequence). The CDR3 sequence is 15 residues long. In DNA, the CDR3 is TGTGCCAGCAGCTCGGGGTGGAGAGCTAACTATGGCTACACCTTC. It encodes CASSSGWRANYGYTF.